This TCR beta chain was sequenced in a study of T cell responses to AZD1222 COVID-19 vaccine. Broader study findings: The donors showed a predominance of white British ancestry and of females, with possible underestimation of clonal diversity.

About this clone itself: Its antigen is still unknown.

Assay: immunoSEQ multiplex PCR; the TCRdb copy retains only in-frame clones and omits some. The sample lists 150,000 to 200,000 clones, more than 80% occurring once. CDR1 is SGHNT, CDR2 YYREEE, per germline (reference sequence). The V end lost 2 bases, the J end lost 10 bases, and 16 bases lay between the germline ends. The CDR3 covers 15 residues. This sequence originates from an adult who received the MenACWY meningococcal vaccine as a control. Material: peripheral blood, obtained 28 days after the second dose of the MenACWY control vaccine. The chain uses TRBV5-4 and TRBJ1-6; D is undetermined. This CDR3 is CASSFQGTLGSPLHF. The CDR3 nucleotides are TGTGCCAGCAGCTTTCAAGGTACCCTCGGGTCACCCCTCCACTTT. Together with reference TRBV5-4 and TRBJ1-6, the CDR3 gives the full variable domain: ETGVTQSPTHLIKTRGQQVTLRCSSQSGHNTVSWYQQALGQGPQFIFQYYREEENGRGNFPPRFSGLQFPNYSSELNVNALELDDSALYLCASSFQGTLGSPLHFGNGTRLTVT.